These 16 T cell receptor beta chains were all obtained from the same sample, sequenced in a study of T cell clusters in autoimmune cytopenias. About 37,500 genome equivalents of blood DNA were amplified for TRB. Multiplex touch-down PCR amplified TRB using TRB-A and TRB-B pools in one tube. TCRdb reprocessed the multiplex PCR reads and stores each CDR3 protein as one record, lacking DNA. This sample's table has some 4,500 distinct CDR3 sequences. Sequencing was carried out using peripheral blood. The receptors were gathered from a human donor with an autoimmune cytopenia or autoimmune hepatitis (not recorded which).

This clonotype is labeled medium-sized based on frequency. This chain links TRBV19 with TRBJ1-3; the TCRdb D gene call, TRBD1, has no DNA to confirm it. CDR1 and CDR2 from the germline V gene are LNHDA and SQIVND (reference sequence). This CDR3 region has 14 residues. The CDR3 spells CASTQGALGNTIYF.

The genes are TRBV6-1 and TRBJ2-3; TCRdb's D call of TRBD1 is untestable without DNA. Germline V gene sequence: CDR1 MNHNS, CDR2 SASEGT. The CDR3 has 13 amino acids. Here the CDR3 reads CASRGTGSDTQYF.

The chain links TRBV12-3 or TRBV12-4 to TRBJ2-7. The CDR3 contains 12 residues. This chain's CDR3 is CASSLFLYEQYF.

Frequency places this clonotype as large. V usage is TRBV30 and J usage is TRBJ2-2; TCRdb calls TRBD2, which cannot be checked without DNA. This CDR3 spans 15 amino acids. Germline V CDR1 and CDR2: GTSNPN, SVGIG (reference sequence). The CDR3 region is CAWTSGGASTGELFF.

The chain carries TRBV5-5 and TRBJ1-2; TCRdb picks TRBD1, but there is no DNA to check that call. The length of the CDR3 is 15 residues. CDR1 is SGHKS, CDR2 YYEKEE, per germline (reference sequence). The CDR3 reads CASSPDRGSNYGYTF.

This sequence joins TRBV6-5 and TRBJ2-4; TCRdb outputs TRBD1, but without DNA this stays unchecked. The CDR3 contains 13 residues. Germline V gene data show CDR1 as MNHEY and CDR2 as SVGAGI. CDR3 in amino acids: CASSTGQGGIQYF.

Judged by frequency, this clonotype is medium-sized. The gene calls are TRBV6-5 and TRBJ1-2; checking the TCRdb D call of TRBD1 is not possible without DNA. The CDR3 is 14 amino acids. Germline-derived CDR1 and CDR2 are MNHEY and SVGAGI. Here the CDR3 reads CASSYGQGFDGYTF.

This chain connects TRBV5-6 to TRBJ2-7; the TRBD2 assignment by TCRdb is unverifiable without DNA. CDR3 length: 16 amino acids. Germline CDR1 and CDR2: SGHDT and YYEEEE. The CDR3 reads CASSRPRDSSSYEQYF.

By frequency, this clonotype registers medium-sized (0.01 to 0.1%). The chain has TRBV6-1 and TRBJ2-1; the D call of TRBD2 rests on TCRdb alone, since no DNA is present to check it. Germline V gene lookup returns CDR1 MNHNS and CDR2 SASEGT. CDR3 length equals 16 residues. The CDR3 region is CASRPSGQGTGNEQFF.

By frequency, this clonotype registers medium-sized (0.01 to 0.1%). The gene calls are TRBV30 and TRBJ2-1; TCRdb proposes TRBD2, but this gene call is untestable without DNA. Germline CDR1 reads GTSNPN; CDR2 reads SVGIG (reference sequence). The CDR3 runs to 14 residues. The CDR3 protein is CAWKTSGIYNEQFF.

The chain links TRBV19 to TRBJ2-2. This CDR3 spans 13 amino acids. Germline assignment: CDR1 LNHDA and CDR2 SQIVND (reference sequence). The CDR3 here is CASSRGVSGELFF.

V and J are TRBV30 and TRBJ1-3; TCRdb calls TRBD1, which cannot be checked without DNA. The CDR3 has 14 amino acids. In germline, CDR1 is GTSNPN, CDR2 SVGIG (reference sequence). The CDR3 loop reads CAGGQGIAGNTIYF.

The chain links TRBV27 to TRBJ1-2; TCRdb's D call, TRBD1, is unchecked because there is no DNA. CDR1 MNHEY and CDR2 SMNVEV come from the germline V gene (reference sequence). The CDR3 length is 19 residues. CDR3 sequence: CASSPTRTSQGAGRVGYTF.

This clonotype registers medium-sized by frequency. The V gene is TRBV6-5, the J gene TRBJ2-5; without DNA, the TCRdb call of TRBD2 cannot be checked. The CDR3 runs to 15 residues. Per the germline V gene, CDR1 is MNHEY and CDR2 is SVGAGI. CDR3: CASSVSGGVSKTQYF.

The chain uses TRBV19 and TRBJ2-1. CDR1 is LNHDA, CDR2 SQIVND, per germline (reference sequence). The CDR3 is made up of 15 amino acids. The CDR3: CASSLAESSYNEQFF.

This chain connects TRBV18 to TRBJ2-1; TCRdb's D gene call, TRBD2, goes unchecked for lack of DNA. This CDR3 contains 13 residues. Per the germline V gene, CDR1 is KGHSH and CDR2 is LQKENI. This CDR3 is CASSQNAGNEQFF.